The T cell receptor beta chain under discussion was sequenced for a study of T cells after yellow fever vaccination. MiXCR was run by TCRdb on the 5' RACE reads, yielding one entry per CDR3 protein. The data contain 300,000 or so distinct CDR3 sequences, around 7% of them seen just once; the ten biggest clones take up 18%. Study-wide results and caveats: Researchers report a weaker secondary response that nonetheless peaked faster, day 5 versus 15.

Looked up from germline, CDR1 is SGHTA and CDR2 is FQGNSA. The CDR3 runs 16 residues. V was pared by 1 base and J by 5 bases, with 15 bases between. This clonotype was found a few times. Its antigen is unknown. This sequence was found in a young man who received the YFV17D yellow fever vaccine. This sample comprised PBMCs, obtained more than 35 days after the first yellow fever vaccination. The rearrangement joins TRBV7-2 to TRBJ1-5, with a possible D match to TRBD1 (5 bases). The CDR3 sequence: CASSLVPGGEDQPQHF. CDR3 DNA sequence: TGTGCCAGCAGCTTAGTGCCGGGGGGGGAGGATCAGCCCCAGCATTTT.